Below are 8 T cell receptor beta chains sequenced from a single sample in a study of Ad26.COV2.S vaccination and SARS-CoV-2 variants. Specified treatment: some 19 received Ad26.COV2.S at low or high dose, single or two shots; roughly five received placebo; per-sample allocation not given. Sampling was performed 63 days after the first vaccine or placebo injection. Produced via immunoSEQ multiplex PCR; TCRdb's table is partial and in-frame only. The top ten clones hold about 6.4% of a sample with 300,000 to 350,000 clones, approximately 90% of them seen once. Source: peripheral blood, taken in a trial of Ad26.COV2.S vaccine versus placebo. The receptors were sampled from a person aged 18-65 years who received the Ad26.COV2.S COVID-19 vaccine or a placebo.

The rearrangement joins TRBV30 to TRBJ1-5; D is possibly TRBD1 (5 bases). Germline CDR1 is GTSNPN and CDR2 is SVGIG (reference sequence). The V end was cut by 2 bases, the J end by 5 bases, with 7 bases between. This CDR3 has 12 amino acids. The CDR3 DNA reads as TGTGCCTGGAGTCGGGGGTATCAGCCCCAGCATTTT. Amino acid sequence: CAWSRGYQPQHF.

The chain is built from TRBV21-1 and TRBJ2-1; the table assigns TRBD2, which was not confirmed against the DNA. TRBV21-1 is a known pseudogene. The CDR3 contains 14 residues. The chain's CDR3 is CASSWRGSYNEQFF. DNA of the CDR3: TGTGCCAGCAGCTGGAGGGGCTCCTACAATGAGCAGTTCTTC.

CDR3 residues: CSVEEGTRGLSYEQYF. DNA for the CDR3: TGCAGCGTTGAAGAGGGAACCCGGGGCCTAAGCTACGAGCAGTACTTC. The gene calls are TRBV29-1 and TRBJ2-7; the D call may be TRBD1 or TRBD2 (5 bases each). Germline V lookup: CDR1 SQVTM, CDR2 ANQGSEA. Trimming left V 0 bases short and J 3 bases short, with 18 bases between. The CDR3 has 16 amino acids.

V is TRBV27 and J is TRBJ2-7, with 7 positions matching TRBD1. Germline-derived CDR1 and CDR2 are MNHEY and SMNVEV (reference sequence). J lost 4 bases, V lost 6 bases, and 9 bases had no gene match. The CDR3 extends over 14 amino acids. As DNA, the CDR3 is TGTGCCAGCAGGCCAGTACAGGGGATGTACGAGCAGTACTTC. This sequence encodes CASRPVQGMYEQYF.

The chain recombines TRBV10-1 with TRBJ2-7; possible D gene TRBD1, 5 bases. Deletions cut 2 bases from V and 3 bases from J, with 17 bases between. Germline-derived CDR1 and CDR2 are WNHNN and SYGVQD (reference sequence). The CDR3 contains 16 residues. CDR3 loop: CASSEPPGHVLYEQYF. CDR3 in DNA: TGCGCCAGCAGTGAGCCCCCTGGACACGTCCTCTACGAGCAGTACTTC.

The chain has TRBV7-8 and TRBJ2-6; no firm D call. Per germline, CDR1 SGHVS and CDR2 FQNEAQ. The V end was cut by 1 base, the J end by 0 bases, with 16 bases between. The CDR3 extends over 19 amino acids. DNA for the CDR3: TGTGCCAGCAGCTTAGGAGTTGGACGCAGGTTCTCTGGGGCCAACGTCCTGACTTTC. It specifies CASSLGVGRRFSGANVLTF.

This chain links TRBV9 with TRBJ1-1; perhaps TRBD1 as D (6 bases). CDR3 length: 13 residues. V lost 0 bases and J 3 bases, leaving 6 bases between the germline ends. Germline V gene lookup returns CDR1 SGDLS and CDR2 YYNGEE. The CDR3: CASSVGGHTEAFF. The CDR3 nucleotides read TGTGCCAGCAGCGTAGGGGGGCACACTGAAGCTTTCTTT.

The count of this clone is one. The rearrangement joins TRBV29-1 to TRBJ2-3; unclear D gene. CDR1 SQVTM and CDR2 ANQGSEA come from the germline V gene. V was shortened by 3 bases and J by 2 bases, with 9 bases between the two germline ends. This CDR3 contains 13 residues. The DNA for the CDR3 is TGCAGCGTTGATAATACAAACACAGATACGCAGTATTTT. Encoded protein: CSVDNTNTDTQYF.